This T cell receptor (beta chain) was recovered during a study of T cell changes during pregnancy in multiple sclerosis. A few counts support this clone. Only in-frame clones appear in the TCRdb table, and some are missing; sequencing was by immunoSEQ multiplex PCR. The data hold about 110,000 clones, with about 90% observed a single time. Trimming cost V 6 bases and J 9 bases, with 18 bases left between them. The CDR3 covers 15 residues. From germline, CDR1 is KGHSH and CDR2 LQKENI. The chain carries TRBV18 and TRBJ1-6, with D possibly matching TRBD1 (6 bases). The sequence derives from a female donor with multiple sclerosis, enrolled in a pregnancy study. The specimen comprised peripheral blood, sampled before pregnancy. CDR3 DNA: TGTGCCAGCTCTCCTCTACAGGGCGGCGGTTCACCCCTCCACTTT. This gives the protein CASSPLQGGGSPLHF.